A selection of T cell receptor beta chains follows, all from one sample in a study of metastatic and nonmetastatic thyroid tumors. TCRdb re-called clones via MiXCR from the PCR reads. The sample lists under 20,000 clones; about 30% were seen once. Sequencing was carried out using adjacent normal tissue. Receptors originate from a female donor with papillary thyroid cancer or a benign thyroid nodule (not recorded which). Some clones in this sample may be carry-over from other donors' samples. The conserved cysteine and the conserved F or W are not part of the CDR3 here.

v_call cdr3_aa
TRBV5-1 ASSLAGQVHNSPLH
TRBV20-1 SAGGQNNSPLH
TRBV9 ASSDYRGLNYGYT
TRBV7-3 ASSLSGGFGNTIY
TRBV7-9 ASSLRQGRPYEQY
TRBV9 ASSAQLSYGYT
TRBV27 ASSLRTQQTDTQY
TRBV7-2 ASSFQGYEQY
TRBV20-1 SARNQFYEQY
TRBV6-2/TRBV6-3 ASSYSRTSDSNEQF
TRBV2 ASRAPIQANTGELF
TRBV20-1 SARLANGLNQPQH
TRBV5-1 ASSKIQGGSGNTIY
TRBV9 ASSSGLVTSGDEQY
TRBV20-1 SASSRPPLNTEAF
TRBV10-1 ASSEQKRGGDTQY
TRBV9 ASTMWGSGTDTQY
TRBV28 ASTFGGERTQY
TRBV6-5 ASSLEYTEAF
TRBV24-1 ATSDSMGRGSGYT
TRBV19 ASRHDAARYGYT
TRBV12-3/TRBV12-4 ASSPDSYEAF
TRBV9 ASSADGSSYEQY
TRBV20-1 SASIRDYNGNTIY
TRBV27 ASSLGPLAGFYEAF
TRBV30 AWSQGIGSYGYT
TRBV10-3 AISDLSFSGNGYEQY
TRBV7-3 ASSWGDSYEQY
TRBV6-1 ASIRTGLYEQY
TRBV24-1 ATSWSGTLQETQY
TRBV24-1 ATSDWGLAASGTYNEQF
TRBV9 ASSSRVNEQF
TRBV7-3 ASSLNPAGTQY
TRBV24-1 ATSEISRSSYEQY
TRBV20-1 SATGQYQETQY